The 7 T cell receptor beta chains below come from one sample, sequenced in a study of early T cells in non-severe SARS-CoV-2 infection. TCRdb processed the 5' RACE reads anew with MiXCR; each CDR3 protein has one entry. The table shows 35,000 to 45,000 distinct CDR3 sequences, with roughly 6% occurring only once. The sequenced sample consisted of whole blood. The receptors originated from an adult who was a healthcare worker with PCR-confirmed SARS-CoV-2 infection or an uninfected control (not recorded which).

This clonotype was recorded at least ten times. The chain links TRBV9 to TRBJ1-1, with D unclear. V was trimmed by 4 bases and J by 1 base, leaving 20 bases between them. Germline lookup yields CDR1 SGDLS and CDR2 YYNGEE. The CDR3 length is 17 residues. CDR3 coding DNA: TGTGCCAGCAGCTCCCCCGGGAGGGATAGATGGAACACTGAAGCTTTCTTT. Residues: CASSSPGRDRWNTEAFF.

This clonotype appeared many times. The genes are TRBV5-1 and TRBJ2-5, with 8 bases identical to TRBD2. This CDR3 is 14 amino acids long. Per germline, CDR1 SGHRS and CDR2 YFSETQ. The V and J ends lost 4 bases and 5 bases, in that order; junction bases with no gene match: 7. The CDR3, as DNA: TGCGCCAGCAGCACGGACGGCGGGAGGGAGACCCAGTACTTC. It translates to CASSTDGGRETQYF.

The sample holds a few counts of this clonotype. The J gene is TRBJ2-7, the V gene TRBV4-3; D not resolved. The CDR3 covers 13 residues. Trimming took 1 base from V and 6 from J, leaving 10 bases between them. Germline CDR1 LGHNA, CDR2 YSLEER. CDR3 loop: CASSQGLLGEQYF. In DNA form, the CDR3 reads TGCGCCAGCAGCCAAGGCCTCTTAGGCGAGCAGTACTTC.

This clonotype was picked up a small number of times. The CDR3 here is CASSLSVVNNSPLHF. CDR3 DNA sequence: TGTGCCAGCAGCTTAAGTGTCGTCAATAATTCACCCCTCCACTTT. The chain employs TRBV11-2 and TRBJ1-6; D ambiguous. The V end lost 2 bases, the J end lost 5 bases, and 10 bases lay between the germline ends. The CDR3 loop spans 15 amino acids. The V gene's germline CDR1 is SGHAT and CDR2 FQNNGV.

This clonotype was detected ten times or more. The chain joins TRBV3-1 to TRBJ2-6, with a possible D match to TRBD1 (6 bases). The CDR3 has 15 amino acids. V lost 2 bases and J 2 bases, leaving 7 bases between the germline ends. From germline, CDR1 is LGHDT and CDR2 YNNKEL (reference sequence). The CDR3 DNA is TGTGCCAGCAGCCAAACAGGGACTGGGGCCAACGTCCTGACTTTC. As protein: CASSQTGTGANVLTF.

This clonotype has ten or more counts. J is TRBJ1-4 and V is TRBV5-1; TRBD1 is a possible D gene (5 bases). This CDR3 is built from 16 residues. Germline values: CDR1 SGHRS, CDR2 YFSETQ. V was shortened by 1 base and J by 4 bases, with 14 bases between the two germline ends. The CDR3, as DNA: TGCGCCAGCAGCTTGCTCAGGGAAGCGGGTAATGAAAAACTGTTTTTT. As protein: CASSLLREAGNEKLFF.

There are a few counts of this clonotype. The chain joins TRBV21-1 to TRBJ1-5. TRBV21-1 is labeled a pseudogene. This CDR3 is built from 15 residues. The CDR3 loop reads CASSKGGEGNQPQHF. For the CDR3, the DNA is TGTGCCAGCAGCAAAGGAGGTGAGGGCAATCAGCCCCAGCATTTT.